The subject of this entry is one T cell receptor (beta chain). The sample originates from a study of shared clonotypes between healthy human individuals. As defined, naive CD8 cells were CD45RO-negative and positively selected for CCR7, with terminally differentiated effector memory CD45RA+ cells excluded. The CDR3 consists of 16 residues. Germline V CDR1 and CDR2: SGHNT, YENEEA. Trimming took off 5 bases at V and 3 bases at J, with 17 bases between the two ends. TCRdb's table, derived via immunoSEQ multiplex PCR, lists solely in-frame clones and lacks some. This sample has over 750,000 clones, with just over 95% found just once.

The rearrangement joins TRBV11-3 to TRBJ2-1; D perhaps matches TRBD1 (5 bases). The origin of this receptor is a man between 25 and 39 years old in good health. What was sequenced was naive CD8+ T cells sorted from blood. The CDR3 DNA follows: TGTGCCAGCAGCCTACAAGGTGACAGTGTCTACAATGAGCAGTTCTTC. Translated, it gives CASSLQGDSVYNEQFF. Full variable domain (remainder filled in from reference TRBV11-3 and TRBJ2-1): EAGVVQSPRYKIIEKKQPVAFWCNPISGHNTLYWYLQNLGQGPELLIRYENEEAVDDSQLPKDRFSAERLKGVDSTLKIQPAELGDSAVYLCASSLQGDSVYNEQFFGPGTRLTVL.